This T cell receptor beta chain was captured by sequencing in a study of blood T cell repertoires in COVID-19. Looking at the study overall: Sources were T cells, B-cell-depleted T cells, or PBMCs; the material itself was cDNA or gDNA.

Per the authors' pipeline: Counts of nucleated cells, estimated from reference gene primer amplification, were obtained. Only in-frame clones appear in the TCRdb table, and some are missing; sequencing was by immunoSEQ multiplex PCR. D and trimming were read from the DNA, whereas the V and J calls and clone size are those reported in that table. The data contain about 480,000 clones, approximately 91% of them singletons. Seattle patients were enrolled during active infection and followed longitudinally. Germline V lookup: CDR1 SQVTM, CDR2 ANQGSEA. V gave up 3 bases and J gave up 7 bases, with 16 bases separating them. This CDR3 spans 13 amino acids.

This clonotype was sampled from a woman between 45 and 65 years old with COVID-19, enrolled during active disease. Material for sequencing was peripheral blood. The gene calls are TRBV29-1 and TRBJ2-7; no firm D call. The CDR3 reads CSVEGQALGEQYF. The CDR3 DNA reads TGCAGCGTTGAGGGCCAGGCTCTGGGTGAGCAGTACTTC.